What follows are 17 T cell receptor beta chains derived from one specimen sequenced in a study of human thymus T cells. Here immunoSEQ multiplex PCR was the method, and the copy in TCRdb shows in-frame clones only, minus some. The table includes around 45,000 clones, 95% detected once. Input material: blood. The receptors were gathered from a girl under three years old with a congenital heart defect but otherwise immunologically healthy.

In nucleotides, the CDR3 is TGTGCCTGGAACGTACGCAGAATGAACACTGAAGCTTTCTTT. Its translation: CAWNVRRMNTEAFF. The V gene is TRBV30, the J gene TRBJ1-1; D ambiguous. Trimming stripped 4 bases from V and 0 bases from J, with 12 bases between. This CDR3 spans 14 amino acids. CDR1 and CDR2 (germline): GTSNPN, SVGIG (reference sequence).

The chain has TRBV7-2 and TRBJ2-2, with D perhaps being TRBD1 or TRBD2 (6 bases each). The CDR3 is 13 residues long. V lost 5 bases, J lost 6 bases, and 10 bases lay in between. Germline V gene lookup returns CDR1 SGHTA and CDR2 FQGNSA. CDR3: CASSPRGAGELFF. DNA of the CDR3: TGTGCCAGCAGCCCAAGGGGGGCCGGGGAGCTGTTTTTT.

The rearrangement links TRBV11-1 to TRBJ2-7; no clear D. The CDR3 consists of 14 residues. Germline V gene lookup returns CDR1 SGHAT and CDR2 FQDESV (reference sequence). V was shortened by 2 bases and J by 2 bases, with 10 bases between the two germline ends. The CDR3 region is CASSLTDPTYEQYF. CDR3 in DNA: TGTGCCAGCAGCTTAACAGACCCAACCTACGAGCAGTACTTC.

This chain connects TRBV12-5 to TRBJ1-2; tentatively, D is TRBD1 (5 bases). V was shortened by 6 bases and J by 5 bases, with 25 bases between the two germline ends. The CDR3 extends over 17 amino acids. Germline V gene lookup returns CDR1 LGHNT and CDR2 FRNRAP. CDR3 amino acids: CASGPSFLQGARYGYTF. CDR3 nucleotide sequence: TGTGCTAGTGGCCCCTCTTTCCTTCAGGGCGCTCGATATGGCTACACCTTC.

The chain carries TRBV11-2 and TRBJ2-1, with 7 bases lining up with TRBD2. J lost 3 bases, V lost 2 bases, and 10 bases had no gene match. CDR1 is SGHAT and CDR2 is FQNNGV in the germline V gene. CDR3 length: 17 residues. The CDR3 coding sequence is TGTGCCAGCAGCTTACCGGGGGGTCCTACCTTCTACAATGAGCAGTTCTTC. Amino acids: CASSLPGGPTFYNEQFF.

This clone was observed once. The CDR3 sequence: CASSSTGQVSYEQYF. DNA for the CDR3: TGTGCCAGCAGTTCCACGGGACAGGTCTCCTACGAGCAGTACTTC. The chain has TRBV6-5 and TRBJ2-7, with 8 bases fitting TRBD1. The V and J ends lost 4 bases and 0 bases, in that order; junction bases with no gene match: 5. The CDR3 has 15 amino acids. Germline-derived CDR1 and CDR2 are MNHEY and SVGAGI.

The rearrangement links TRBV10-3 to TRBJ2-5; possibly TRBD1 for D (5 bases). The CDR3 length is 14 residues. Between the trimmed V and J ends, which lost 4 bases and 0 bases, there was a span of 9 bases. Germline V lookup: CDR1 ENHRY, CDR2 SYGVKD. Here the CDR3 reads CAISGTTYQETQYF. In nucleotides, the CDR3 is TGTGCCATCAGTGGGACAACGTACCAAGAGACCCAGTACTTC.

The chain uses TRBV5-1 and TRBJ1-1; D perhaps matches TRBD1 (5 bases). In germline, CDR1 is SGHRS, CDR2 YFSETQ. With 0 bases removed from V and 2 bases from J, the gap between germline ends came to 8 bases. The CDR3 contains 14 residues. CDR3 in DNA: TGCGCCAGCAGCTTGGTGCAGGGAAACACTGAAGCTTTCTTT. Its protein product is CASSLVQGNTEAFF. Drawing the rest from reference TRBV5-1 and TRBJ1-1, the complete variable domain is KAGVTQTPRYLIKTRGQQVTLSCSPISGHRSVSWYQQTPGQGLQFLFEYFSETQRNKGNFPGRFSGRQFSNSRSEMNVSTLELGDSALYLCASSLVQGNTEAFFGQGTRLTVV.

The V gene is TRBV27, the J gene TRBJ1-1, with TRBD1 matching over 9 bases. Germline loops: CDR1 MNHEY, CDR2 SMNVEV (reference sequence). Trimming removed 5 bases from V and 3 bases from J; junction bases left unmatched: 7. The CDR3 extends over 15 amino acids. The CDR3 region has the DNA TGTGCCAGCAGTCATACAGGGGGCAGGGACACTGAAGCTTTCTTT. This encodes CASSHTGGRDTEAFF.

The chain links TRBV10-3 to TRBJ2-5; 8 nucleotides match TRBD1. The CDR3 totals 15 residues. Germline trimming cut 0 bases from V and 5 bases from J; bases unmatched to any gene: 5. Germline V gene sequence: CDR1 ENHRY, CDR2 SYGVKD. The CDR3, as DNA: TGTGCCATCAGTGAGTCTAGGACAGGGAGGGAGACCCAGTACTTC. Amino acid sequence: CAISESRTGRETQYF.

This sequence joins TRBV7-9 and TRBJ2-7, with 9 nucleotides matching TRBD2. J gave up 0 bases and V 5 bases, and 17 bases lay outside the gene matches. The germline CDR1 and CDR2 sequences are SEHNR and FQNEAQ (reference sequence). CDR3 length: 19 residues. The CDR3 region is CASSPLTSTSGKFSYEQYF. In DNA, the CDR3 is TGTGCCAGCAGCCCATTAACTTCGACTAGCGGCAAATTCTCCTACGAGCAGTACTTC.

The CDR3: CASRKQRGQETQYF. The DNA for the CDR3 is TGTGCCAGCAGGAAGCAGAGGGGCCAAGAGACCCAGTACTTC. The chain is built from TRBV6-5 and TRBJ2-5; D may match TRBD1 or TRBD2 (5 bases each). V lost 6 bases, J lost 1 base, and 12 bases lay in between. The CDR3 consists of 14 residues. The germline V gene encodes CDR1 MNHEY and CDR2 SVGAGI.

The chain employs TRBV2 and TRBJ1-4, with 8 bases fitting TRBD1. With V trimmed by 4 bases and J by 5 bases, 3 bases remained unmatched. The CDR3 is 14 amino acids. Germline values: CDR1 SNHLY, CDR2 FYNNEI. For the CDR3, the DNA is TGTGCCAGCAGTGTCGGGACAGGAAATGAAAAACTGTTTTTT. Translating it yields CASSVGTGNEKLFF.

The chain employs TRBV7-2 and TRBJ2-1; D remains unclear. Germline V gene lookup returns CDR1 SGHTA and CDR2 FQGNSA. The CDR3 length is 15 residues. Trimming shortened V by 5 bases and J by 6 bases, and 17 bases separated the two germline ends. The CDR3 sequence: CASSPAARLPNEQFF. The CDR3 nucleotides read TGTGCCAGCAGCCCTGCCGCGCGACTTCCCAATGAGCAGTTCTTC.

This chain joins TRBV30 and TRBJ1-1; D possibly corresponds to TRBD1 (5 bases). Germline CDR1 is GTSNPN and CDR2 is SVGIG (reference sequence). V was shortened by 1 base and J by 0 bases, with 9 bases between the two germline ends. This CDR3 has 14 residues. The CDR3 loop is CAWSGGQLNTEAFF. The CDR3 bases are TGTGCCTGGAGTGGGGGCCAACTGAACACTGAAGCTTTCTTT. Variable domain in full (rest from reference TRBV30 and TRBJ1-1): SQTIHQWPATLVQPVGSPLSLECTVEGTSNPNLYWYRQAAGRGLQLLFYSVGIGQISSEVPQNLSASRPQDRQFILSSKKLLLSDSGFYLCAWSGGQLNTEAFFGQGTRLTVV.

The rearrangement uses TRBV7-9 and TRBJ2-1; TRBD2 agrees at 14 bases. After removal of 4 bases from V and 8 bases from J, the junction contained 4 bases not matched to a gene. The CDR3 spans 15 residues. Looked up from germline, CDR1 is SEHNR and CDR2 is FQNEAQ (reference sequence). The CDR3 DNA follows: TGTGCCAGCAGCTCGACTAGCGGGAGGGCCCATGAGCAGTTCTTC. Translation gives CASSSTSGRAHEQFF.

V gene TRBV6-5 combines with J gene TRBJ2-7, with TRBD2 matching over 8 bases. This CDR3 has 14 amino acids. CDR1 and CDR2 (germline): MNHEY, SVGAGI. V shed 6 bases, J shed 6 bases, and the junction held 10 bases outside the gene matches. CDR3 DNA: TGTGCCAGCAGCGTGCAACATACTAGCGGCGAGCAGTACTTC. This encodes CASSVQHTSGEQYF.